This TCR beta chain is from a study of OX40 agonist ivuxolimab in advanced cancers. Turning to the overall study: The costimulatory receptor OX40 (CD134) was targeted by ivuxolimab, a fully human IgG2 agonistic monoclonal antibody. Intravenous ivuxolimab was administered to patients every 2 weeks at six dose levels: 0.01, 0.1, 0.3, 1.5, 3 and 10 mg/kg. Of the approximately 53 patients in dose escalation, around 20 had hepatocellular carcinoma, approximately 15 had melanoma, 9 had renal cell carcinoma and 9 had head and neck cancer. The dose-escalation cohort was 80% to 90% male with a mean age of about 54 years, ranging from roughly 20 to 85. Patients were allowed to have had prior anti-PD-1, anti-PD-L1 or anti-CTLA-4 therapy, and less than 45% of the dose-escalation patients had previously received checkpoint inhibitors. Partial responses occurred in three dose-escalation patients, of whom one had hepatocellular carcinoma and two had cutaneous melanoma. Peripheral TCRbeta sequencing was intended to test whether TCR sequence diversity was altered and clonal T-cell expansion was caused by ivuxolimab. The paper reports the monotherapy dose-escalation portion (N of about 51 patients) of the phase I ivuxolimab trial.

Patients with autoimmune disease history or receiving systemic immunosuppression were excluded from the trial. In every dose cohort, peripheral blood was drawn for TCR sequencing at baseline, cycle 4 day 1, and cycle 7 day 1. Samples were obtained from an open-label, multicenter, first-in-human phase I dose-escalation trial of ivuxolimab. Adults with locally advanced or metastatic melanoma, renal cell, hepatocellular, or head and neck squamous cell carcinoma were enrolled in the trial. CD4+ and CD8+ T cells were sorted separately from peripheral blood before TCR sequencing. The CDR3 spans 16 residues, from the cysteine through the phenylalanine. The sequence is cut down to CDR3 DNA, 48 bases in frame from base 1. The junction shows trimming of 5 bases on V and 4 bases on J, and the gene matches do not reach 9 bases of it. The germline V gene provides CDR1 MDHEN and CDR2 SYDVKM. Genomic DNA was extracted from sorted cells for sequencing of the TCRbeta CDR3 region. The immunoSEQ Assay was used for sequencing of TCRbeta CDR3 regions. As stored in TCRdb, this immuneACCESS dataset retains in-frame rearrangements with V and J assigned. A fraction of the clones does not appear; measured against another copy, unresolved V genes explain less than half of the discrepancy, and the remainder lacks a known reason. The sample table contains roughly 74,000 clones; only one count was recorded for over 70% of them. The ten largest clonotypes hold 0.45% to 0.7% of the sample.

Overall study outcomes, separate from this receptor: At doses of 0.1 to 3.0 mg/kg, clonal expansion of both CD4+ and CD8+ T cells in blood was seen between baseline and week 6. Low levels of normalized T-cell clonal expansion were also shown by some nonresponding patients. After ivuxolimab, CD8+ T cells had more expanded clones than CD4+ T cells on average. In the 0.1-3.0 mg/kg groups, partial responders were among the patients with the lowest normalized peripheral clonal expansion, particularly in CD8+ T cells. The antigen specificity of the peripheral T cells that underwent clonal expansion was not determined.

This clone has a single count. Its cognate antigen has yet to be identified. Base qualities were left out, and no much larger clone turns up one base away. The sample here was CD4+ or CD8+ T cells sorted from blood, taken in a trial of the OX40 agonist ivuxolimab. This TCR was recovered from an adult with an advanced solid tumor such as melanoma, head and neck, liver or kidney cancer. Here the chain combines TRBV28 and TRBJ2-1; 9 bases in between match TRBD2. The CDR3 here reads CASSPSGLAGYNEQFF. At the DNA level, the sequence is TGTGCCAGCAGTCCGTCGGGGCTAGCGGGGTACAATGAGCAGTTCTTC.